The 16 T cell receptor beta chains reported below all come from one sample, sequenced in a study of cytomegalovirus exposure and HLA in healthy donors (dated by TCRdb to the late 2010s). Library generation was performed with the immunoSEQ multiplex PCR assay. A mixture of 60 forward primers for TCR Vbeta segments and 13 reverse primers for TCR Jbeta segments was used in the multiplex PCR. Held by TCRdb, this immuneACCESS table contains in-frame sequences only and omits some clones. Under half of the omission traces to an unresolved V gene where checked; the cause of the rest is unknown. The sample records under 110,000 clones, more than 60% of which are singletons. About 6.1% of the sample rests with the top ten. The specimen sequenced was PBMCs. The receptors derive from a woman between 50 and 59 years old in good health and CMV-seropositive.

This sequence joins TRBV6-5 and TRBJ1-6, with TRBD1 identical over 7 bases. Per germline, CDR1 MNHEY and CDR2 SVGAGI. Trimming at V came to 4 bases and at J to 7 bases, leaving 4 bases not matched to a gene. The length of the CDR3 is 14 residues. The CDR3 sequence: CASSSGQLNSPLHF. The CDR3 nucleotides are TGTGCCAGCAGTTCGGGACAGCTAAATTCACCCCTCCACTTT.

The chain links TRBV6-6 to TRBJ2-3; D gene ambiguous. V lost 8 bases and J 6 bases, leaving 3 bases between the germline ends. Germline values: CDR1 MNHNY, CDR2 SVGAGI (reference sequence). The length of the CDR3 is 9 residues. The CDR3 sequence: CASGDTQYF. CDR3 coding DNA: TGTGCCAGCGGCGATACGCAGTATTTT.

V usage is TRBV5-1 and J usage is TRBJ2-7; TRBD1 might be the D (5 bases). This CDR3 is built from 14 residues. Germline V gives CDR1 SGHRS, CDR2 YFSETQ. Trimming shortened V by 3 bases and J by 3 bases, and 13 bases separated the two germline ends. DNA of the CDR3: TGCGCCAGCAGCTGGAGTCAGGGTAACTACGAGCAGTACTTC. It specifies CASSWSQGNYEQYF.

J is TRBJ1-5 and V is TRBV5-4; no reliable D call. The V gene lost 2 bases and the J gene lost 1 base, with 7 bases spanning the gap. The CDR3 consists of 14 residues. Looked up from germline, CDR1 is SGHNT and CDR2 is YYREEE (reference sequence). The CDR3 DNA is TGTGCCAGCAGCTTAGAGCCGAGCAATCAGCCCCAGCATTTT. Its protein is CASSLEPSNQPQHF.

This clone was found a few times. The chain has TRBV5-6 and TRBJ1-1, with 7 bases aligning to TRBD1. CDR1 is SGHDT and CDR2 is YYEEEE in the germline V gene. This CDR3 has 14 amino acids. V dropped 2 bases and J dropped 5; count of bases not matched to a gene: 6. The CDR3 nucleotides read TGTGCCAGCAGCTTATTTCTCAGGGGGACTGAAGCTTTCTTT. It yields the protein CASSLFLRGTEAFF.

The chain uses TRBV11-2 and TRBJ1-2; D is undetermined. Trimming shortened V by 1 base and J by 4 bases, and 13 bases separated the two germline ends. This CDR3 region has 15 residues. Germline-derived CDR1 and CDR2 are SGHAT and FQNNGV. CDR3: CASSLGGGLAYGYTF. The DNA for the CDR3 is TGTGCCAGCAGCTTAGGCGGAGGGCTCGCCTATGGCTACACCTTC.

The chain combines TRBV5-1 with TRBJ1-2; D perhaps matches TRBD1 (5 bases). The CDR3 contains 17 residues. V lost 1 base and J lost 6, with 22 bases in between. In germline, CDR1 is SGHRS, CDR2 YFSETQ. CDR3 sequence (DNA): TGCGCCAGCAGCTTGACTCAACCCGGGGGTGGAGGACATGGCTACACCTTC. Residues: CASSLTQPGGGGHGYTF.

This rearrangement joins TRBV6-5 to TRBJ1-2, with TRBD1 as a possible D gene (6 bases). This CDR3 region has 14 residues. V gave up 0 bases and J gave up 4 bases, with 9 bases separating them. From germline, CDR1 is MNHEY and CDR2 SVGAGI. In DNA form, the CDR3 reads TGTGCCAGCAGTTACTCCGGGACACCCTATGGCTACACCTTC. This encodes CASSYSGTPYGYTF.

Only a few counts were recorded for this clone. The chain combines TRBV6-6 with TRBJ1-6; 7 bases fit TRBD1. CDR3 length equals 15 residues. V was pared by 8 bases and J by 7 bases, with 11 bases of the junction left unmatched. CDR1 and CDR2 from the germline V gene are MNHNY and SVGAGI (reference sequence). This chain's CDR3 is CASSLLGTENSPLHF. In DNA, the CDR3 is TGTGCCAGCTCCCTCCTGGGGACAGAGAATTCACCCCTCCACTTT.

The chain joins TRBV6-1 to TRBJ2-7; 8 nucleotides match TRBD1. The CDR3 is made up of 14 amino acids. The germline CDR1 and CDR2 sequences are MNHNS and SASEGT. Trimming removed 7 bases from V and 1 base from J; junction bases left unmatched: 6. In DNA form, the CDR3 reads TGTGCCAGCAATCCAGGGACAGGATCCTACGAGCAGTACTTC. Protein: CASNPGTGSYEQYF.

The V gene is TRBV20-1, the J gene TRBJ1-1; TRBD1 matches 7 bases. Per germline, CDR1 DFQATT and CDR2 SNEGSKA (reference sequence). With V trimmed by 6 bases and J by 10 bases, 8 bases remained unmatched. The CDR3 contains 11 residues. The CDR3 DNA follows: TGCAGTGCCCCGCCGCGACAGGGAGCTTTCTTT. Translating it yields CSAPPRQGAFF.

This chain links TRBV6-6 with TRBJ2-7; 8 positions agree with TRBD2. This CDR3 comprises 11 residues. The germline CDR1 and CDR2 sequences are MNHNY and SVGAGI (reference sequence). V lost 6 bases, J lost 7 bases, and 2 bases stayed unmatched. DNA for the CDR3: TGTGCCAGCAGCCGGGAGGGGGAGCAGTACTTC. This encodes CASSREGEQYF.

CDR3 sequence (DNA): TGTGCCAGCAGTTTCGGGAGGGGAGGTCAGCCCCAGCATTTT. As protein: CASSFGRGGQPQHF. The V and J genes are TRBV28 and TRBJ1-5, with D possibly matching TRBD1 (5 bases). The V end lost 3 bases, the J end lost 6 bases, and 12 bases lay between the germline ends. There are 14 residues in the CDR3. CDR1 and CDR2 (germline): MDHEN, SYDVKM.

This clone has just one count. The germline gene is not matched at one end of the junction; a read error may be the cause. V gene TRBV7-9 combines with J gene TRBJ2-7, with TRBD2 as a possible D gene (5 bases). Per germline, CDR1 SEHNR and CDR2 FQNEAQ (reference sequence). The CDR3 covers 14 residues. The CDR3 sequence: CSSSLYQVGDEQYF. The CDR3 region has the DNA TGTTCCAGCAGCTTATACCAGGTCGGGGACGAGCAGTACTTC. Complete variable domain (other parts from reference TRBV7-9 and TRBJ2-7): DTGVSQNPRHKITKRGQNVTFRCDPISEHNRLYWYRQTLGQGPEFLTYFQNEAQLEKSRLLSDRFSAERPKGSFSTLEIQRTEQGDSAMYLCSSSLYQVGDEQYFGPGTRLTVT.

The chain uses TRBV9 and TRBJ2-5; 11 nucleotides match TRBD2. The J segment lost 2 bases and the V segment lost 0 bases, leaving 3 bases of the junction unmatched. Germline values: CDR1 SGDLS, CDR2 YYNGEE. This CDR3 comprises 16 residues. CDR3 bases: TGTGCCAGCAGCGTAGATATAGCGGGGGGGCAAGAGACCCAGTACTTC. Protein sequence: CASSVDIAGGQETQYF.

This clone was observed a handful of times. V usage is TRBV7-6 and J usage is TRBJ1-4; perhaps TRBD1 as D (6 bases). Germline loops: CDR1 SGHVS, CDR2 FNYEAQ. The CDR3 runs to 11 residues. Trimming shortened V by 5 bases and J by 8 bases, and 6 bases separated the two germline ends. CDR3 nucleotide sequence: TGTGCCAGCAGCCAGGGGGAAAAACTGTTTTTT. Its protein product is CASSQGEKLFF.